The clone carrying this TCR beta chain was detected a few times. The antigen is not known. One heparinised draw of blood, averaging roughly 110 mL, came from each donor. This sample is part of a study of beta chain features in type 1 diabetes. Study-wide results and limits: Shorter TCRB CDR3s, moderately but significantly so, were found in Type 1 diabetes patients in all four CD4+ subsets. Insertions were fewer and deletions more numerous at VDJ junctions in type 1 diabetes patients. It was among patients, rather than healthy donors, that naive, central memory and Treg TCRB repertoires appeared more similar.

Expressed TCRB transcripts were sequenced because the entire RNA isolate underwent reverse transcription. Only in-frame clones appear in the TCRdb table, and some are missing; sequencing was by immunoSEQ multiplex PCR. Here the sample spans 250,000 to 300,000 clones, approximately 24% being singletons. Sequencing was carried out using naive CD4+ T cells from blood. This TCR was sampled from a woman aged 30 to 39 with type 1 diabetes.

The CDR3 region has the DNA TGTGCCAGCAGGCCGGGACAGTCCCCGCTGAACACCGGGGAGCTGTTTTTT. Amino acid sequence: CASRPGQSPLNTGELFF. The chain uses TRBV5-4 and TRBJ2-2; 7 bases are shared with TRBD1. This CDR3 has 17 amino acids. The ends lost 5 bases at V and 1 base at J; junction bases unmatched: 11. CDR1 is SGHNT, CDR2 YYREEE, per germline (reference sequence). Complete variable domain (other parts from reference TRBV5-4 and TRBJ2-2): ETGVTQSPTHLIKTRGQQVTLRCSSQSGHNTVSWYQQALGQGPQFIFQYYREEENGRGNFPPRFSGLQFPNYSSELNVNALELDDSALYLCASRPGQSPLNTGELFFGEGSRLTVL.